The clone carrying this T cell receptor (beta chain) has ten or more counts. One entry per CDR3 protein, called by TCRdb with MiXCR from the 5' RACE reads. The table lists some 160,000 distinct CDR3 sequences, roughly a tenth of them singletons. V lost 3 bases and J 2 bases, leaving 10 bases between the germline ends. This CDR3 comprises 14 residues. The V gene's germline CDR1 is LGHNA and CDR2 YNFKEQ. The data were obtained in a study of T cells after yellow fever vaccination. Sequences were derived from CD8+ T cells sorted from PBMCs, sampled 45 days after the yellow fever booster vaccination. The sequence was obtained from a man between 18 and 29 years old who received the YFV17D yellow fever vaccine. The V and J genes are TRBV4-2 and TRBJ1-1; TRBD1 is a possible D gene (5 bases). CDR3 DNA sequence: TGTGCCAGCAGCCATTGGGGCGTCAACACTGAAGCTTTCTTT. It translates to CASSHWGVNTEAFF.